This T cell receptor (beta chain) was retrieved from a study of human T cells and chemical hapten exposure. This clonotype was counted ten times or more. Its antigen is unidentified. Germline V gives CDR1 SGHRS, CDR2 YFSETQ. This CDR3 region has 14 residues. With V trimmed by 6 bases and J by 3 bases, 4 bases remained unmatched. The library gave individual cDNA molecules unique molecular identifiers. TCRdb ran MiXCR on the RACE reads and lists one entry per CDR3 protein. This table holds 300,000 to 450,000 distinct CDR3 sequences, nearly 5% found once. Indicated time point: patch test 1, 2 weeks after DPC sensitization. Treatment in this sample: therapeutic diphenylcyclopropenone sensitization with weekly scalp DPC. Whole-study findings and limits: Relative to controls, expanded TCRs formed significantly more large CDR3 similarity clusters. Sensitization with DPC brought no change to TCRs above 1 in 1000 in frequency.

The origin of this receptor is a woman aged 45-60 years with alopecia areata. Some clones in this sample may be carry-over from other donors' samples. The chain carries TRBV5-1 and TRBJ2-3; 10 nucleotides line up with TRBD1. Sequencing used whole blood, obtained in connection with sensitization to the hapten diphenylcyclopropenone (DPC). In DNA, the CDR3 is TGCGCCAGCAAGGGGGACAGGGGTACAGATACGCAGTATTTT. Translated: CASKGDRGTDTQYF.